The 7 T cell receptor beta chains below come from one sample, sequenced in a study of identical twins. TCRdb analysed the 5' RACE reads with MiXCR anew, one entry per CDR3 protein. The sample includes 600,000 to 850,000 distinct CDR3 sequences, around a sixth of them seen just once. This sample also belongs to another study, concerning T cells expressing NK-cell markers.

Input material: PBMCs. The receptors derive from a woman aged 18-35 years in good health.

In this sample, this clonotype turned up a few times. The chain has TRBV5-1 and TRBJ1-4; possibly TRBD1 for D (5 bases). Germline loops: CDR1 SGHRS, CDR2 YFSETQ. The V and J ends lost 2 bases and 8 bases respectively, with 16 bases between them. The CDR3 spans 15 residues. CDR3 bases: TGCGCCAGCAGCTTTCAGGGACGTGTCGTGGAAAAACTGTTTTTT. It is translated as CASSFQGRVVEKLFF.

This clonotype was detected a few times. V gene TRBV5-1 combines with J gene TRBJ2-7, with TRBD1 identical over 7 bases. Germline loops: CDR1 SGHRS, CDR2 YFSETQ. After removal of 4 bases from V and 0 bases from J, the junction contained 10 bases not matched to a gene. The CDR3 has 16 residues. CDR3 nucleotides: TGCGCCAGCAGCACCCGGACAGGAGCCTTCTCCTACGAGCAGTACTTC. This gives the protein CASSTRTGAFSYEQYF.

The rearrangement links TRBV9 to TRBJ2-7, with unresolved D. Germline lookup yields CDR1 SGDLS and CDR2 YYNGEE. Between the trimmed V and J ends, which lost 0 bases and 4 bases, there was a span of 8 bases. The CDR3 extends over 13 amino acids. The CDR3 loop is CASSVAPGYEQYF. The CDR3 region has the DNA TGTGCCAGCAGCGTAGCTCCGGGTTACGAGCAGTACTTC.

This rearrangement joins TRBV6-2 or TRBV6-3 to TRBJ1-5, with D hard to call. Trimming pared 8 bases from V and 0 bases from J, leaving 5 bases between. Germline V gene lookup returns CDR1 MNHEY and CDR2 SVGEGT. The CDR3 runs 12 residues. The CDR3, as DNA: TGTGCCAGCCAGGATAGCAATCAGCCCCAGCATTTT. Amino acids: CASQDSNQPQHF.

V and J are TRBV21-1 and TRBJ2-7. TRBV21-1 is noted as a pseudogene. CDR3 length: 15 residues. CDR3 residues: CASSKVVPKGGEQYF. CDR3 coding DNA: TGTGCCAGCAGCAAAGTGGTGCCGAAAGGCGGCGAGCAGTACTTC.

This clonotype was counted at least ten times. In DNA, the CDR3 is TGTGCCAGCAGTTTAGGAGGCGAGGCTTTCTTT. This codes for CASSLGGEAFF. The chain employs TRBV12-3 or TRBV12-4 and TRBJ1-1; D not resolved. V was clipped by 1 base and J by 11 bases, with 8 bases between them. The CDR3 contains 11 residues.

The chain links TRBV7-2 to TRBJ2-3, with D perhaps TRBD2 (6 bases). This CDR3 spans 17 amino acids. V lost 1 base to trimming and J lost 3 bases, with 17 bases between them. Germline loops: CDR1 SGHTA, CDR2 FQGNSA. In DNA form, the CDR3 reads TGTGCCAGCAGCTTAGTTTCCGGGGGAACCGGGACAGATACGCAGTATTTT. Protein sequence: CASSLVSGGTGTDTQYF. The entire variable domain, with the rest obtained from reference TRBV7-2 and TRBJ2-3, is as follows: GAGVSQSPSNKVTEKGKDVELRCDPISGHTALYWYRQSLGQGLEFLIYFQGNSAPDKSGLPSDRFSAERTGGSVSTLTIQRTQQEDSAVYLCASSLVSGGTGTDTQYFGPGTRLTVL.